One and the same sample provided the 20 T cell receptor beta chains below, sequenced in a study of blood T cell repertoires in COVID-19 (dated by TCRdb to the early 2020s). The library was obtained by the immunoSEQ multiplex PCR assay. TCRdb took over this immuneACCESS table, retaining in-frame rearrangements with V and J assigned. Such tables are incomplete; in checked studies, under half of the missing clones stem from an unresolved V gene, and the remainder is unexplained. The sample table records fewer than 300,000 clones; roughly 80% of these occur just once. The biggest ten clones account for roughly 4.7% of the sample. The sequencing sample was made of PBMCs or T cells enriched from blood (not recorded which). The source of these receptors is a man aged 35 to 55 who had been exposed to COVID-19.

The chain employs TRBV29-1 and TRBJ2-7; 8 positions match TRBD1. This CDR3 region has 14 residues. V lost 7 bases, J lost 2 bases, and 10 bases stayed unmatched. Germline V gene data show CDR1 as SQVTM and CDR2 as ANQGSEA. CDR3: CSAKQGENPYEQYF. CDR3 coding DNA: TGCAGCGCCAAACAGGGGGAAAATCCCTACGAGCAGTACTTC.

The chain employs TRBV30 and TRBJ1-4; TRBD1 is a possible D gene (5 bases). Germline V lookup: CDR1 GTSNPN, CDR2 SVGIG (reference sequence). The CDR3 extends over 13 amino acids. Trimming pared 5 bases from V and 5 bases from J, leaving 12 bases between. The CDR3, as DNA: TGTGCCTGGTTGGTAGGGGCGAATGAAAAACTGTTTTTT. It encodes CAWLVGANEKLFF.

The gene calls are TRBV5-1 and TRBJ2-3, with TRBD2 matching over 7 bases. The CDR3 is 14 amino acids. With 3 bases clipped from V and 0 bases from J, the junction kept 1 base outside the gene matches. Germline V gene sequence: CDR1 SGHRS, CDR2 YFSETQ. CDR3 protein: CASSWTSSTDTQYF. CDR3 nucleotides: TGCGCCAGCAGCTGGACTAGTAGCACAGATACGCAGTATTTT.

This rearrangement joins TRBV6-5 to TRBJ2-1; a weak D match, TRBD1 (5 bases). Looked up from germline, CDR1 is MNHEY and CDR2 is SVGAGI. The CDR3 runs 13 residues. The V end lost 7 bases, the J end lost 15 bases, and 22 bases lay between the germline ends. CDR3 nucleotides: TGTGCCAGCACCGGCCAGGGTGGGGTTGGGGTGTTCTTC. Residues: CASTGQGGVGVFF.

The CDR3 spells CASSQYAKNTEAFF. The CDR3 DNA sequence: TGCGCCAGCAGCCAATACGCGAAAAACACTGAAGCTTTCTTT. This chain connects TRBV4-1 to TRBJ1-1; D not resolved. There are 14 residues in the CDR3. Germline-derived CDR1 and CDR2 are MGHRA and YSYEKL. With 2 bases removed from V and 2 bases from J, the gap between germline ends came to 9 bases.

The J gene is TRBJ1-2, the V gene TRBV30; 8 bases agree with TRBD1. Germline CDR1 GTSNPN, CDR2 SVGIG (reference sequence). This CDR3 is built from 12 residues. V lost 5 bases to trimming and J lost 7 bases; unmatched junction nucleotides: 6. CDR3 DNA: TGTGCCTGGGGACAGGGTGATAGTGGCTACACCTTC. Protein product: CAWGQGDSGYTF. Full variable domain (remainder filled in from reference TRBV30 and TRBJ1-2): SQTIHQWPATLVQPVGSPLSLECTVEGTSNPNLYWYRQAAGRGLQLLFYSVGIGQISSEVPQNLSASRPQDRQFILSSKKLLLSDSGFYLCAWGQGDSGYTFGSGTRLTVV.

J is TRBJ1-2 and V is TRBV6-5; 7 nucleotides match TRBD1. CDR3 length: 15 residues. Germline V gene data show CDR1 as MNHEY and CDR2 as SVGAGI. With V trimmed by 8 bases and J by 5 bases, 14 bases remained unmatched. CDR3 nucleotides: TGTGCCAGCTCCGGGGCAGGGGGTGGGCTATATGGCTACACCTTC. Amino acids: CASSGAGGGLYGYTF.

CDR3 sequence (DNA): TGTGCCAGCAGCTTAGTCTCCAGGGTGGGCGAGCAGTACTTC. It encodes CASSLVSRVGEQYF. The chain employs TRBV7-9 and TRBJ2-7; a weak D match, TRBD1 (5 bases). Trimming cost V 1 base and J 6 bases, with 13 bases left between them. Germline assignment: CDR1 SEHNR and CDR2 FQNEAQ (reference sequence). The CDR3 totals 14 residues.

This clone was found once. V usage is TRBV28 and J usage is TRBJ2-1; 9 bases match TRBD1. J was trimmed by 6 bases and V by 6 bases; bases with no gene match: 6. Germline V gene lookup returns CDR1 MDHEN and CDR2 SYDVKM. This CDR3 is 14 amino acids long. The CDR3 DNA reads as TGTGCCAGCAGAGGACAGGGGTCAGGCAATGAGCAGTTCTTC. Translating it yields CASRGQGSGNEQFF.

The chain uses TRBV5-6 and TRBJ1-5, with 12 nucleotides matching TRBD1. Germline trimming cut 6 bases from V and 1 base from J; bases unmatched to any gene: 11. The CDR3 extends over 18 amino acids. Germline V gives CDR1 SGHDT, CDR2 YYEEEE. The CDR3 here is CASTLTGTGGASNQPQHF. CDR3 DNA sequence: TGTGCCAGCACCCTAACCGGGACAGGGGGCGCGAGCAATCAGCCCCAGCATTTT.

This chain links TRBV7-9 with TRBJ2-7, with 11 positions matching TRBD2. The J segment lost 4 bases and the V segment lost 5 bases, leaving 4 bases of the junction unmatched. Germline V CDR1 and CDR2: SEHNR, FQNEAQ (reference sequence). The CDR3 runs to 14 residues. CDR3 in DNA: TGTGCCAGCAGCCCGGGACTAGCGGTGTACGAGCAGTACTTC. Translation: CASSPGLAVYEQYF.

The chain is built from TRBV19 and TRBJ2-1; 8 bases are a match to TRBD2. The V gene's germline CDR1 is LNHDA and CDR2 SQIVND (reference sequence). Losses at the gene ends were 7 bases for V and 2 bases for J; bases not matched to a gene: 10. This CDR3 spans 16 amino acids. The CDR3 loop is CASTPFSGSPYNEQFF. The CDR3 DNA is TGTGCCAGTACCCCTTTCAGCGGGAGTCCCTACAATGAGCAGTTCTTC.

J is TRBJ1-2 and V is TRBV7-2; maybe TRBD1 (5 bases). Trimming left V 5 bases short and J 8 bases short, with 15 bases between. CDR3 length equals 13 residues. Per germline, CDR1 SGHTA and CDR2 FQGNSA. The CDR3 sequence: CASSIDRGGGYTF. In nucleotides, the CDR3 is TGTGCCAGCAGCATCGACAGAGGTGGGGGCTACACCTTC.

This chain joins TRBV19 and TRBJ2-7; D may be TRBD2 (6 bases). The V and J ends lost 2 bases and 6 bases respectively, with 11 bases between them. The CDR3 loop spans 13 amino acids. The V gene's germline CDR1 is LNHDA and CDR2 SQIVND (reference sequence). CDR3 DNA: TGTGCCAGTAGTATAAACCCGGGAGCCGAGCAGTACTTC. Its protein product is CASSINPGAEQYF.

This chain uses TRBV18 with TRBJ1-6; 7 positions agree with TRBD1. V trimming: 2 bases; J trimming: 10 bases; junction bases outside the gene matches: 5. The germline V gene encodes CDR1 KGHSH and CDR2 LQKENI. This CDR3 has 14 residues. CDR3 residues: CASSPDRVQSPLHF. The CDR3 DNA reads TGTGCCAGCTCACCAGACAGGGTCCAGTCACCCCTCCACTTT.

This clone occurred once. An end of the junction differs from the germline gene, which may be a read error. This chain joins TRBV9 and TRBJ1-1; 9 positions match TRBD1. Germline V CDR1 and CDR2: SGDLS, YYNGEE. This CDR3 has 15 residues. Here the CDR3 reads CASSARDRALTSLLF. As DNA, the CDR3 is TGTGCCAGCAGCGCAAGGGACAGGGCTTTGACGTCGCTTCTCTTT.

The genes are TRBV18 and TRBJ1-6; TRBD1 might be the D (6 bases). Per the germline V gene, CDR1 is KGHSH and CDR2 is LQKENI. V was shortened by 1 base and J by 7 bases, with 11 bases between the two germline ends. The CDR3 length is 15 residues. CDR3 DNA sequence: TGTGCCAGCTCACCACGACAGGAAGAAAATTCACCCCTCCACTTT. This sequence encodes CASSPRQEENSPLHF.

The rearrangement links TRBV6-1 to TRBJ1-4; 11 bases are a match to TRBD1. This CDR3 is built from 16 residues. Looked up from germline, CDR1 is MNHNS and CDR2 is SASEGT. Unmatched junction bases numbered 4, after V lost 0 bases and J lost 7 bases. The CDR3 reads CASSEARTGGLEKLFF. In DNA form, the CDR3 reads TGTGCCAGCAGTGAAGCAAGGACAGGGGGCCTTGAAAAACTGTTTTTT.

The chain carries TRBV30 and TRBJ2-3; no clear D gene. The V gene's germline CDR1 is GTSNPN and CDR2 SVGIG (reference sequence). The CDR3 sequence is 14 residues long. The V and J ends lost 3 bases and 0 bases respectively, with 10 bases between them. For the CDR3, the DNA is TGTGCCTGGAGGCCTCAGTTCAGCACAGATACGCAGTATTTT. As protein: CAWRPQFSTDTQYF.

This clone was seen only a few times. This sequence joins TRBV7-9 and TRBJ2-2; the match to TRBD1 covers 11 bases. The length of the CDR3 is 17 residues. Per germline, CDR1 SEHNR and CDR2 FQNEAQ (reference sequence). After removal of 0 bases from V and 6 bases from J, the junction contained 6 bases not matched to a gene. The DNA of the CDR3 is TGTGCCAGCAGCTTAGCCAGGACAGGGGGCTTGTCCGGGGAGCTGTTTTTT. Amino acid sequence: CASSLARTGGLSGELFF.